The 23 T cell receptor beta chains reported below all come from one sample, sequenced in a study of cytomegalovirus exposure and HLA in healthy donors. Here immunoSEQ multiplex PCR was the method, and the copy in TCRdb shows in-frame clones only, minus some. The data show 100,000 to 120,000 clones, about 92% seen once. The sample comprised PBMCs. These receptors were obtained from a woman between 18 and 30 years old in good health and CMV-seronegative.

The chain employs TRBV29-1 and TRBJ1-2, with 9 bases that match TRBD1. The CDR3 is made up of 12 amino acids. V shed 7 bases and J 4 bases; nucleotides not matched to a gene: 4. CDR1 is SQVTM, CDR2 ANQGSEA, per germline. The CDR3 here is CSADRGSYGYTF. CDR3 DNA sequence: TGCAGCGCCGACAGGGGGAGCTATGGCTACACCTTC.

The chain recombines TRBV15 with TRBJ1-5, with a weak D call TRBD1 (5 bases). V lost 0 bases to trimming and J lost 3 bases, with 6 bases between them. This CDR3 comprises 14 residues. Germline-derived CDR1 and CDR2 are LNHNV and YYDKDF (reference sequence). As DNA, the CDR3 is TGTGCCACCAGCAGAGATGGGGCCAATCAGCCCCAGCATTTT. Residues: CATSRDGANQPQHF. The full variable domain, rest sourced from reference TRBV15 and TRBJ1-5, is DAMVIQNPRYQVTQFGKPVTLSCSQTLNHNVMYWYQQKSSQAPKLLFHYYDKDFNNEADTPDNFQSRRPNTSFCFLDIRSPGLGDTAMYLCATSRDGANQPQHFGDGTRLSIL.

The rearrangement joins TRBV4-1 to TRBJ1-5, with TRBD1 matching 10 bases. The germline V gene encodes CDR1 MGHRA and CDR2 YSYEKL. The CDR3 consists of 18 residues. J gave up 2 bases and V 3 bases, and 10 bases lay outside the gene matches. This chain's CDR3 is CASSHPTPTGGGNQPQHF. In DNA form, the CDR3 reads TGCGCCAGCAGCCATCCTACGCCGACAGGGGGCGGCAATCAGCCCCAGCATTTT.

The V call is TRBV7-2, the J call TRBJ1-2; 9 nucleotides match TRBD1. J gave up 3 bases and V 6 bases, and 11 bases lay outside the gene matches. This CDR3 is built from 16 residues. Germline assignment: CDR1 SGHTA and CDR2 FQGNSA. The CDR3 sequence: CASRHTGGADHYGYTF. The CDR3 coding sequence is TGTGCCAGCAGACACACAGGGGGCGCGGATCACTATGGCTACACCTTC.

The chain recombines TRBV7-9 with TRBJ2-5; 7 bases map to TRBD1. This CDR3 has 15 residues. With 5 bases clipped from V and 1 base from J, the junction kept 7 bases outside the gene matches. Germline-derived CDR1 and CDR2 are SEHNR and FQNEAQ (reference sequence). CDR3 in amino acids: CASSEDRVLQETQYF. The CDR3, as DNA: TGTGCCAGCAGCGAAGACAGGGTACTCCAAGAGACCCAGTACTTC. The full variable domain, in which reference TRBV7-9 and TRBJ2-5 provide the parts outside the CDR3, is DTGVSQNPRHKITKRGQNVTFRCDPISEHNRLYWYRQTLGQGPEFLTYFQNEAQLEKSRLLSDRFSAERPKGSFSTLEIQRTEQGDSAMYLCASSEDRVLQETQYFGPGTRLLVL.

V and J are TRBV27 and TRBJ1-6; D unclear. Germline CDR1 reads MNHEY; CDR2 reads SMNVEV (reference sequence). Trimming took 1 base from V and 5 from J, leaving 15 bases between them. This CDR3 contains 17 residues. CDR3 in amino acids: CASSLLGVQINNSPLHF. In nucleotides, the CDR3 is TGTGCCAGCAGTTTATTGGGCGTACAGATTAATAATTCACCCCTCCACTTT.

The gene calls are TRBV27 and TRBJ1-2; TRBD1 agrees at 9 bases. Germline trimming cut 2 bases from V and 8 bases from J; bases unmatched to any gene: 9. The germline gives CDR1 MNHEY, CDR2 SMNVEV (reference sequence). The CDR3 is made up of 15 amino acids. CDR3 DNA: TGTGCCAGCAGTTTAGCTCACGGGACAGGGAAGGGCTACACCTTC. It is translated as CASSLAHGTGKGYTF.

The chain employs TRBV29-1 and TRBJ1-4; tentative D call: TRBD1 (5 bases). The germline CDR1 and CDR2 sequences are SQVTM and ANQGSEA. The germline V and J ends were trimmed by 4 bases and 5 bases, with 14 bases remaining between them. This CDR3 region has 14 residues. The CDR3 loop reads CSVANGAANEKLFF. The CDR3, as DNA: TGCAGCGTTGCGAATGGGGCAGCAAATGAAAAACTGTTTTTT.

The genes are TRBV4-2 and TRBJ2-3; D not certain. The germline CDR1 and CDR2 sequences are LGHNA and YNFKEQ. The CDR3 totals 16 residues. V gave up 2 bases and J gave up 2 bases, with 14 bases separating them. CDR3 loop: CASSQIRDTYTDTQYF. In nucleotides, the CDR3 is TGTGCCAGCAGCCAAATCCGAGACACCTACACAGATACGCAGTATTTT.

The chain is built from TRBV9 and TRBJ2-1; TRBD2 matches 8 bases. The J segment lost 7 bases and the V segment lost 3 bases, leaving 9 bases of the junction unmatched. Germline V lookup: CDR1 SGDLS, CDR2 YYNGEE. CDR3 length: 15 amino acids. This CDR3 reads CASSDGREGLNEQFF. CDR3 sequence (DNA): TGTGCCAGCAGCGACGGCCGGGAGGGCCTGAATGAGCAGTTCTTC.

The chain uses TRBV4-3 and TRBJ2-7; D not certain. Germline CDR1 is LGHNA and CDR2 is YSLEER. Trimming took 1 base from V and 2 from J, leaving 15 bases between them. The CDR3 runs 16 residues. The CDR3 here is CASSQVNAVTPYEQYF. The CDR3 DNA reads TGCGCCAGCAGCCAAGTTAACGCCGTTACTCCCTACGAGCAGTACTTC.

The gene calls are TRBV19 and TRBJ1-2; TRBD1 aligns across 7 bases. Per germline, CDR1 LNHDA and CDR2 SQIVND (reference sequence). This CDR3 is 13 amino acids long. Losses at the gene ends were 7 bases for V and 4 bases for J; bases not matched to a gene: 6. CDR3 amino acids: CASTRQGIYGYTF. The CDR3, as DNA: TGTGCCAGTACCCGACAGGGAATCTATGGCTACACCTTC.

This chain joins TRBV12-2 and TRBJ2-7; the table's TRBD1 call for D was not verified on the DNA. TRBV12-2 counts as a pseudogene. The CDR3 totals 21 residues. In DNA form, the CDR3 reads TGTGCAAGTCGCTCTGAGACGAACGGGACAGGGTTTATCCAGGTCTCCTACGAGCAGTACTTC. It encodes CASRSETNGTGFIQVSYEQYF.

The chain recombines TRBV7-3 with TRBJ2-5, with D maybe TRBD1 (6 bases). Trimming took off 3 bases at V and 2 bases at J, with 13 bases between the two ends. CDR3 length: 15 residues. Germline V lookup: CDR1 SGHTA, CDR2 FQGTGA. CDR3 sequence reads: CASSFGTGYQETQYF. CDR3 nucleotide sequence: TGTGCCAGCAGCTTCGGAACAGGGTATCAAGAGACCCAGTACTTC.

This chain joins TRBV7-8 and TRBJ1-5; 8 nucleotides align to TRBD1. The CDR3 sequence is 16 residues long. V was clipped by 1 base and J by 6 bases; unmatched bases: 8. The germline V gene encodes CDR1 SGHVS and CDR2 FQNEAQ. The CDR3 loop is CASSLVGQGAGQPQHF. CDR3 nucleotides: TGTGCCAGCAGCTTAGTAGGACAGGGTGCGGGTCAGCCCCAGCATTTT.

The chain carries TRBV27 and TRBJ2-5; D is possibly TRBD2 (6 bases). Germline V gives CDR1 MNHEY, CDR2 SMNVEV (reference sequence). The CDR3 loop spans 16 amino acids. V was cut by 3 bases and J by 5 bases, with 19 bases left in between. CDR3 nucleotides: TGTGCCAGCAGTTTGGCGGGGAATAATTTTGGTGAGACCCAGTACTTC. Residues: CASSLAGNNFGETQYF.

This rearrangement joins TRBV30 to TRBJ1-5; D is undetermined. Trimming removed 2 bases at V and 6 bases at J, with 8 bases between. Looked up from germline, CDR1 is GTSNPN and CDR2 is SVGIG (reference sequence). The CDR3 runs 12 residues. The CDR3 bases are TGTGCCTGGAGTACCCACATTCAGCCCCAGCATTTT. Encoded protein: CAWSTHIQPQHF.

This rearrangement joins TRBV19 to TRBJ1-4; D is uncertain. The V end lost 9 bases, the J end lost 2 bases, and 10 bases lay between the germline ends. The germline CDR1 and CDR2 sequences are LNHDA and SQIVND (reference sequence). This CDR3 comprises 13 residues. In DNA form, the CDR3 reads TGTGCCAGCTCCCCCGGGACTAATGAAAAACTGTTTTTT. Translating it yields CASSPGTNEKLFF.

The V gene is TRBV7-9, the J gene TRBJ2-1; possible D gene TRBD1, 5 bases. V shed 4 bases and J shed 7 bases, with 20 bases lying between them. Germline V gene lookup returns CDR1 SEHNR and CDR2 FQNEAQ (reference sequence). CDR3 length: 16 amino acids. The CDR3 coding sequence is TGTGCCAGCAGCTCTAAAATGATCAGGGTTCGTAATGAGCAGTTCTTC. Translated: CASSSKMIRVRNEQFF.

The gene calls are TRBV7-9 and TRBJ1-4, with TRBD1 identical over 8 bases. This CDR3 contains 15 residues. In germline, CDR1 is SEHNR, CDR2 FQNEAQ (reference sequence). The ends lost 8 bases at V and 6 bases at J; junction bases unmatched: 11. CDR3 in amino acids: CASSVGDRRHEKLFF. CDR3 nucleotide sequence: TGTGCCAGCTCGGTTGGGGACAGGCGCCATGAAAAACTGTTTTTT.

J is TRBJ2-5 and V is TRBV30; perhaps TRBD1 as D (7 bases). Looked up from germline, CDR1 is GTSNPN and CDR2 is SVGIG (reference sequence). The CDR3 extends over 16 amino acids. The ends were cut back, 0 bases at V and 2 bases at J, with 16 bases in the middle. For the CDR3, the DNA is TGTGCCTGGAGTGTTAGAGGCAGGGGGGTTCAAGAGACCCAGTACTTC. It translates to CAWSVRGRGVQETQYF.

This chain joins TRBV5-6 and TRBJ2-5, with TRBD2 as a possible D gene (5 bases). Germline V CDR1 and CDR2: SGHDT, YYEEEE. The CDR3 consists of 14 residues. Deletions cut 0 bases from V and 5 bases from J, with 11 bases between. The CDR3 DNA is TGTGCCAGCAGCTTGGTGGGGAGAAAGGAGACCCAGTACTTC. Translating it yields CASSLVGRKETQYF.

The table lists this clone with a count of one. The rearrangement joins TRBV7-9 to TRBJ2-5; no reliable D call. The germline V and J ends were trimmed by 2 bases and 3 bases, with 7 bases remaining between them. The CDR3 totals 13 residues. Germline CDR1 SEHNR, CDR2 FQNEAQ (reference sequence). The CDR3 sequence: CASSLFEEETQYF. CDR3 in DNA: TGTGCCAGCAGCTTATTCGAGGAAGAGACCCAGTACTTC.